This TCR beta chain was sequenced for a study of T-cell reconstitution after alpha-beta-depleted transplantation in children. This CDR3 region has 13 residues. V lost 7 bases and J lost 7; bases outside the gene matches: 9. General observations from the study: The authors attributed T-cell counts and diversity one year after transplant mostly to newly produced T cells.

Unique molecular identifiers were used to barcode this TCRbeta library. TCRdb ran MiXCR on the PCR reads and lists one entry per CDR3 protein. The repertoire holds 77,000 or so distinct CDR3 sequences, with around a sixth as singletons. As concerns this clonotype: Its antigen is still unknown.

V usage is TRBV12-3 or TRBV12-4 and J usage is TRBJ1-1, with 7 bases lining up with TRBD1. The receptor's source is a male patient aged 2-15 years who had a stem cell transplant for acute lymphoblastic leukemia, so the T cells may come from the graft donor. Material: PBMCs, mostly from graft donor cells, obtained 360 days after TCRalphabeta/CD19-depleted stem cell transplant. CDR3 nucleotide sequence: TGTGCCAGCACCCCGACAGGGAGGGGTGAAGCTTTCTTT. Translation: CASTPTGRGEAFF.